This T cell receptor beta chain was profiled in a study of shared clonotypes between healthy human individuals. On the study more broadly: Donors had three CD4 naive, three CD4 memory, two CD8 naive and one CD8 memory plate apiece. Points from the study as a whole: Between several donors, naive CD4 clonotypes were shared at a level of roughly 5.5%.

The naive CD8 subset, CD45RO-negative cells positively selected for CCR7, excluded terminally differentiated effector memory CD45RA+ cells. The sorted-subset replicate PCRs were given around 200 ng DNA, which is tens of thousands of T cell genomes. The table came from immunoSEQ multiplex PCR; TCRdb's copy has only in-frame clones and leaves some out. The repertoire holds around 1,900,000 clones, approximately 92% seen once, with over 1.5% in the top ten. The CDR3 is made up of 14 amino acids. V lost 3 bases to trimming and J lost 0 bases, with 9 bases between them. From germline, CDR1 is SGHAT and CDR2 FQNNGV. This clone has just one count. Its specificity is unknown.

This TCR derives from a man aged 18 to 30 in good health. Some clones in this sample may be carry-over from other donors' samples. The sample consisted of naive CD8+ T cells from PBMCs. The chain couples TRBV11-2 to TRBJ2-7; D call uncertain. This CDR3 reads CASSLGAISYEQYF. The CDR3 region has the DNA TGTGCCAGCAGCTTGGGCGCCATCTCCTACGAGCAGTACTTC.